The 22 T cell receptor beta chains in this list originate from one sample, sequenced in a study of blood T cell repertoires in COVID-19 (dated by TCRdb to 2019 to 2021). Library preparation was by the immunoSEQ multiplex PCR assay. The table comes from immuneACCESS by way of TCRdb, which keeps in-frame sequences with V and J called. Part of the clones is missing from these tables; in studies checked, under half for an unresolved V gene and the rest for unknown reasons. Counted in this sample were 80,000 to 100,000 clones; about 80% of them appeared once. Roughly 16% of the sample is held by the ten biggest clonotypes. The sequencing sample was made of peripheral blood. These receptors were collected from a human donor in a cohort sampled during active COVID-19.

This clone was seen only a few times. The chain links TRBV5-4 to TRBJ2-1; weak D call: TRBD1 (6 bases). V was shortened by 4 bases and J by 0 bases, with 14 bases between the two germline ends. The CDR3 consists of 16 residues. Germline-derived CDR1 and CDR2 are SGHNT and YYREEE (reference sequence). The CDR3 bases are TGTGCCAGCAGCCCGACAGGAGAACTCTCCTACAATGAGCAGTTCTTC. Translated, it gives CASSPTGELSYNEQFF.

The chain links TRBV18 to TRBJ1-3, with 7 bases identical to TRBD1. The ends lost 6 bases at V and 1 base at J; junction bases unmatched: 9. CDR1 KGHSH and CDR2 LQKENI come from the germline V gene. The CDR3 runs to 16 residues. In DNA, the CDR3 is TGTGCCAGCTCGACGAACAGGGGACCTTCTGGAAACACCATATATTTT. It specifies CASSTNRGPSGNTIYF.

The genes are TRBV14 and TRBJ2-7; 10 bases match TRBD2. V was clipped by 4 bases and J by 6 bases; unmatched bases: 12. This CDR3 comprises 16 residues. Germline assignment: CDR1 SGHDN and CDR2 FVKESK. The CDR3 region is CASSPLGLAGVSEQYF. The CDR3 region has the DNA TGTGCCAGCAGCCCCTTAGGGCTAGCGGGAGTGTCCGAGCAGTACTTC.

The gene calls are TRBV19 and TRBJ2-7, with 7 bases identical to TRBD2. Trimming removed 10 bases from V and 0 bases from J; junction bases left unmatched: 9. Germline CDR1 and CDR2: LNHDA and SQIVND (reference sequence). The CDR3 is 14 residues long. For the CDR3, the DNA is TGTGCCACCAGGACTAGATCAAGCTCCTACGAGCAGTACTTC. As protein: CATRTRSSSYEQYF.

The CDR3 region has the DNA TGTGCCAGCAGCCCCATTGGAGCGGGGAATGAAAAACTGTTTTTT. Translation gives CASSPIGAGNEKLFF. This chain connects TRBV11-2 to TRBJ1-4; no firm D call. Trimming took 5 bases from V and 5 from J, leaving 15 bases between them. CDR3 size: 15 residues. Germline assignment: CDR1 SGHAT and CDR2 FQNNGV.

The chain uses TRBV15 and TRBJ2-7, with 12 bases lining up with TRBD2. Germline lookup yields CDR1 LNHNV and CDR2 YYDKDF (reference sequence). The CDR3 runs to 16 residues. The J segment lost 6 bases and the V segment lost 1 base, leaving 7 bases of the junction unmatched. CDR3 sequence reads: CATSRATTSGSGEQYF. The CDR3 coding sequence is TGTGCCACCAGCAGAGCAACGACTAGCGGGAGTGGCGAGCAGTACTTC. Full variable domain (remainder filled in from reference TRBV15 and TRBJ2-7): DAMVIQNPRYQVTQFGKPVTLSCSQTLNHNVMYWYQQKSSQAPKLLFHYYDKDFNNEADTPDNFQSRRPNTSFCFLDIRSPGLGDTAMYLCATSRATTSGSGEQYFGPGTRLTVT.

V usage is TRBV7-2 and J usage is TRBJ2-1; 7 bases are shared with TRBD2. Losses at the gene ends were 4 bases for V and 7 bases for J; bases not matched to a gene: 7. The CDR3 is 14 residues long. The germline V gene has CDR1 SGHTA and CDR2 FQGNSA. In DNA form, the CDR3 reads TGTGCCAGCAGCTCTTCAACCGGGGGGAATGAGCAGTTCTTC. It encodes CASSSSTGGNEQFF.

The chain links TRBV7-9 to TRBJ1-4, with a weak D call TRBD1 (6 bases). Deletions cut 1 base from V and 0 bases from J, with 6 bases between. The CDR3 is 15 amino acids. Germline values: CDR1 SEHNR, CDR2 FQNEAQ (reference sequence). This CDR3 is CASSLGTATNEKLFF. For the CDR3, the DNA is TGTGCCAGCAGCTTAGGGACAGCAACTAATGAAAAACTGTTTTTT.

The rearrangement joins TRBV11-2 to TRBJ2-3, with 10 nucleotides matching TRBD2. This CDR3 spans 15 amino acids. The V gene's germline CDR1 is SGHAT and CDR2 FQNNGV. V trimming: 5 bases; J trimming: 0 bases; junction bases outside the gene matches: 2. The CDR3 protein is CASSNSGGSTDTQYF. The CDR3 coding sequence is TGTGCCAGCAGCAATAGCGGGGGGAGCACAGATACGCAGTATTTT.

This chain uses TRBV4-2 with TRBJ1-3; maybe TRBD1 (5 bases). CDR3 size: 16 residues. Germline CDR1 is LGHNA and CDR2 is YNFKEQ. The germline V and J ends were trimmed by 1 base and 0 bases, with 10 bases remaining between them. The CDR3 DNA sequence: TGTGCCAGCAGCCAAGGGGGGGGACCCTCTGGAAACACCATATATTTT. It translates to CASSQGGGPSGNTIYF.

This sequence joins TRBV3-1 (or the pseudogene TRBV3-2) and TRBJ2-3; perhaps TRBD1 as D (7 bases). The CDR3 consists of 19 residues. The ends were cut back, 1 base at V and 3 bases at J, with 23 bases in the middle. The germline gives CDR1 LGHDT, CDR2 YNNKEL (reference sequence). The CDR3, as DNA: TGTGCCAGCAGCCAAGGATTGTCGGGGGACAGCGGGCTTACAGATACGCAGTATTTT. The encoded protein is CASSQGLSGDSGLTDTQYF.

V and J are TRBV2 and TRBJ1-6; a weak D match, TRBD1 (6 bases). CDR1 SNHLY and CDR2 FYNNEI come from the germline V gene. This CDR3 contains 14 residues. V was trimmed by 4 bases and J by 8 bases, leaving 12 bases between them. The CDR3 protein is CASSARGWDSPLHF. The CDR3 DNA reads as TGTGCCAGCAGTGCCAGGGGTTGGGATTCACCCCTCCACTTT.

This clone was counted a few times. V and J are TRBV6-5 and TRBJ2-2; D is undetermined. Looked up from germline, CDR1 is MNHEY and CDR2 is SVGAGI. The CDR3 covers 12 residues. Trimming removed 5 bases from V and 2 bases from J, with 3 bases in between. The DNA for the CDR3 is TGTGCCAGCAGTCATAACACCGGGGAGCTGTTTTTT. Translation gives CASSHNTGELFF.

V and J are TRBV2 and TRBJ1-2; D remains ambiguous. Germline V gene lookup returns CDR1 SNHLY and CDR2 FYNNEI. This CDR3 is built from 13 residues. V was shortened by 4 bases and J by 5 bases, with 11 bases between the two germline ends. As DNA, the CDR3 is TGTGCCAGCAGTGGGGCAGCTGGTTATGGCTACACCTTC. It is translated as CASSGAAGYGYTF.

The chain uses TRBV6-6 and TRBJ1-5; D is uncertain. The CDR3 is 15 amino acids. V lost 2 bases and J 4 bases, leaving 12 bases between the germline ends. Germline loops: CDR1 MNHNY, CDR2 SVGAGI (reference sequence). The DNA for the CDR3 is TGTGCCAGCAGTTACGAGGGAACGGGAAATCAGCCCCAGCATTTT. This encodes CASSYEGTGNQPQHF.

V usage is TRBV5-4 and J usage is TRBJ2-1, with 11 bases aligning to TRBD2. The CDR3 totals 15 residues. Unmatched junction bases numbered 4, after V lost 5 bases and J lost 3 bases. Germline V lookup: CDR1 SGHNT, CDR2 YYREEE (reference sequence). The CDR3 protein is CASSAGLADYNEQFF. The CDR3 nucleotides are TGTGCCAGCAGTGCGGGACTAGCGGACTACAATGAGCAGTTCTTC.

The chain employs TRBV28 and TRBJ1-5, with D maybe TRBD1 (6 bases). There are 16 residues in the CDR3. V was shortened by 7 bases and J by 0 bases, with 16 bases between the two germline ends. Germline V gene lookup returns CDR1 MDHEN and CDR2 SYDVKM. The CDR3 coding sequence is TGTGCCAGCACCCCGGCCGCGGACAGTAGCAATCAGCCCCAGCATTTT. It encodes CASTPAADSSNQPQHF.

This chain joins TRBV19 and TRBJ1-5; D is ambiguous. V shed 1 base and J shed 2 bases, with 6 bases lying between them. CDR1 is LNHDA and CDR2 is SQIVND in the germline V gene (reference sequence). The CDR3 covers 14 residues. The CDR3 sequence is CASSIVRGNQPQHF. CDR3 in DNA: TGTGCCAGTAGTATAGTACGGGGCAATCAGCCCCAGCATTTT. Drawing the rest from reference TRBV19 and TRBJ1-5, the complete variable domain is DGGITQSPKYLFRKEGQNVTLSCEQNLNHDAMYWYRQDPGQGLRLIYYSQIVNDFQKGDIAEGYSVSREKKESFPLTVTSAQKNPTAFYLCASSIVRGNQPQHFGDGTRLSIL.

The chain joins TRBV5-1 to TRBJ1-2; a possible D gene is TRBD1 (5 bases). Trimming shortened V by 6 bases and J by 0 bases, and 12 bases separated the two germline ends. The CDR3 spans 14 residues. CDR1 is SGHRS, CDR2 YFSETQ, per germline. CDR3 sequence (DNA): TGCGCCAGCACCGCGACAGCCGCTAACTATGGCTACACCTTC. Translated: CASTATAANYGYTF.

V gene TRBV7-9 combines with J gene TRBJ2-3; TRBD2 matches 11 bases. Germline V gene data show CDR1 as SEHNR and CDR2 as FQNEAQ (reference sequence). This CDR3 spans 18 amino acids. Losses at the gene ends were 6 bases for V and 0 bases for J; bases not matched to a gene: 11. CDR3 sequence reads: CASSLSGRAVRSTDTQYF. CDR3 nucleotides: TGTGCCAGCAGTCTTAGCGGGAGGGCCGTCAGGAGCACAGATACGCAGTATTTT.

This chain links TRBV15 with TRBJ2-5; tentative D call: TRBD2 (6 bases). The CDR3 totals 15 residues. Germline CDR1 and CDR2: LNHNV and YYDKDF (reference sequence). The germline V and J ends were trimmed by 0 bases and 5 bases, with 13 bases remaining between them. The CDR3 bases are TGTGCCACCAGCAGAGATCCGGGCGGAGGGGAGACCCAGTACTTC. This sequence encodes CATSRDPGGGETQYF.

This chain connects TRBV7-9 to TRBJ1-2; D is undetermined. The V gene lost 1 base and the J gene lost 4 bases, with 10 bases spanning the gap. Per germline, CDR1 SEHNR and CDR2 FQNEAQ (reference sequence). This CDR3 has 14 amino acids. CDR3 DNA sequence: TGTGCCAGCAGCTTAGGGGCAGCTTTCTATGGCTACACCTTC. Protein sequence: CASSLGAAFYGYTF.